This T cell receptor (beta chain) was sequenced for a study of CXCR3-negative and CXCR3-positive naive CD8 T cells. The wider study: Sequencing gave about 140 million TRB reads overall, about 1.5 +/- 0.3 million per library.

All TRB cDNA libraries came from 5' RACE performed with UMI labels. TCRdb re-called the 5' RACE reads and catalogs CDR3 proteins one per entry, DNA excluded. Its table lists 50,000 to 70,000 distinct CDR3 sequences. Study results and limitations: CXCR3-positive naive cells had TRB CDR3s that were more hydrophobic than CXCR3-negative naive cells had.

CD45RO-CCR7+CD27+CD95- defined naive CD8+ T cells. This CDR3 spans 18 amino acids. About this clonotype: The antigen remains unidentified.

The sample taken for sequencing was naive CXCR3+ CD8+ T cells from blood. As for subset: CD45RO-CCR7+CD27+CD95- naive CD8+ T cells expressing CXCR3 (TNR3+). The chain couples TRBV12-3 or TRBV12-4 to TRBJ1-5; TCRdb returns TRBD1, unconfirmable since there is no DNA. This TCR was sampled from a human donor in good health. Some clones in this sample may be carry-over from other donors' samples. CDR3 sequence reads: CSSSSTGESSAVNQPQHF.